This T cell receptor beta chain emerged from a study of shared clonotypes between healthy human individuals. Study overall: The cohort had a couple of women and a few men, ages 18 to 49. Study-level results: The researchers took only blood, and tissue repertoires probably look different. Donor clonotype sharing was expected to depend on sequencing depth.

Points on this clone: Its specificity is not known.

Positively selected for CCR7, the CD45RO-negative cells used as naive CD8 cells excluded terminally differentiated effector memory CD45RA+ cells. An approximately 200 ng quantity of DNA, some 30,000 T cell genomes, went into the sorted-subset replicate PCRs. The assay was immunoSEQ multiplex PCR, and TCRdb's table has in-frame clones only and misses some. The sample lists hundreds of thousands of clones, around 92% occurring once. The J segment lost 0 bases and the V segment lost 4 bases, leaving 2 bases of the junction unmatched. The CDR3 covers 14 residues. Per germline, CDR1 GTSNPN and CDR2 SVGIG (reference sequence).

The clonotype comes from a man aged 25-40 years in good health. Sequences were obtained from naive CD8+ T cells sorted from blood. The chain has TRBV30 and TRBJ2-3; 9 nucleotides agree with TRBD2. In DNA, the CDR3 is TGTGCCTGGACTAGCGGGGCTAGCACAGATACGCAGTATTTT. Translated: CAWTSGASTDTQYF.